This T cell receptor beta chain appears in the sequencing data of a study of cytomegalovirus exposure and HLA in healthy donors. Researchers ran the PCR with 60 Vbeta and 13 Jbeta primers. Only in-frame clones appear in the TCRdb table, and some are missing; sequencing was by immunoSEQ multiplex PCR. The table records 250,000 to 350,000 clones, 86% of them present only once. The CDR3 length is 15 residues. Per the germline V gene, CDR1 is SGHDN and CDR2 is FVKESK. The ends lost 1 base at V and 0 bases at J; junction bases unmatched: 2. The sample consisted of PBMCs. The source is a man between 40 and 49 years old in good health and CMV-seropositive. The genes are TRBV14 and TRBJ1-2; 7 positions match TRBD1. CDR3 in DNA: TGTGCCAGCAGCCAAGGACAGGGTGCTAACTATGGCTACACCTTC. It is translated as CASSQGQGANYGYTF.